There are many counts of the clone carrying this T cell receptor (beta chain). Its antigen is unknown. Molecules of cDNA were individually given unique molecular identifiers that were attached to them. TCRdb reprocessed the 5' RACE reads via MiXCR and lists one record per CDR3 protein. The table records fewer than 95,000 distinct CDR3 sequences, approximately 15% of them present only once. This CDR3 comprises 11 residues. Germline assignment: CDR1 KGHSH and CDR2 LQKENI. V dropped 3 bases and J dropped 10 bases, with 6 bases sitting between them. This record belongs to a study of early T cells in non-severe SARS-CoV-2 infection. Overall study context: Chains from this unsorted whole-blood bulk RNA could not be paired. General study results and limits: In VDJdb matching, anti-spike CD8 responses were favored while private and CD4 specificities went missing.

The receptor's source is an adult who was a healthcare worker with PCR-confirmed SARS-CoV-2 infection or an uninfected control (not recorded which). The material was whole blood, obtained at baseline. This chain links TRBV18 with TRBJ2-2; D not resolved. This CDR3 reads CASSPSEELFF. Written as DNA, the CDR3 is TGTGCCAGCTCACCGTCCGAGGAGCTGTTTTTT.